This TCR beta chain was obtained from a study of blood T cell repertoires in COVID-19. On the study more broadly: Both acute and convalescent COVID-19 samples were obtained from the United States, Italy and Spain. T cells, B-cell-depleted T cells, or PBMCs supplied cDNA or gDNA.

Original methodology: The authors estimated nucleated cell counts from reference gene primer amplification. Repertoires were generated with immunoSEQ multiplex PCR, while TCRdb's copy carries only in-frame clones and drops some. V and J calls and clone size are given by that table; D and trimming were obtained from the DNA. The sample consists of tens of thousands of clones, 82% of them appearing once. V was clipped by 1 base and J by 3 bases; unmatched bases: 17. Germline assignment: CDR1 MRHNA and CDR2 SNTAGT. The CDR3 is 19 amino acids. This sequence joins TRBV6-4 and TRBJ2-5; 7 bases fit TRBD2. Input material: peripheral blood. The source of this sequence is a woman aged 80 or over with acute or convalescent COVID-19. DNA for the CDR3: TGTGCCAGCAGTGACTGGGCTAGCGGAGCCCAAGAAATTAAAGAGACCCAGTACTTC. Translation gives CASSDWASGAQEIKETQYF.